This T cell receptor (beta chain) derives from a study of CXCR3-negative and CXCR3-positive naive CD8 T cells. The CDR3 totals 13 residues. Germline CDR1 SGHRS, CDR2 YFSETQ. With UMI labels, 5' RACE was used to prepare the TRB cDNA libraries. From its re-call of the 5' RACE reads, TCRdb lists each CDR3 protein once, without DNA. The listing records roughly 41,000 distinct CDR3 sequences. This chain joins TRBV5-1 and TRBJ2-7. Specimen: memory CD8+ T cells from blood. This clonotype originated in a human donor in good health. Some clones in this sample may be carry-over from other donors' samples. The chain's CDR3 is CASRFDSTYEQYF.